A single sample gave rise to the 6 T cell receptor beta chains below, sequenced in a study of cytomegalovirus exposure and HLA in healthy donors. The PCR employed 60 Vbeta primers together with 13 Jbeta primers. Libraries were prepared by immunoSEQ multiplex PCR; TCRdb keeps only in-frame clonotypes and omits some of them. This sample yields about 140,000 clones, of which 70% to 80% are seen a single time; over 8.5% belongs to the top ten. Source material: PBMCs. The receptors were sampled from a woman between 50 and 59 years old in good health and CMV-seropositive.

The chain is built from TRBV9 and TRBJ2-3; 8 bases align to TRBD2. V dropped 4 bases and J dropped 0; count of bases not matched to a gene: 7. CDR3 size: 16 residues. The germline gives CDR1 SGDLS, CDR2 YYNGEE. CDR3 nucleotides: TGTGCCAGCAGCCCTCGAACGGGGGGGAGCACAGATACGCAGTATTTT. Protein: CASSPRTGGSTDTQYF.

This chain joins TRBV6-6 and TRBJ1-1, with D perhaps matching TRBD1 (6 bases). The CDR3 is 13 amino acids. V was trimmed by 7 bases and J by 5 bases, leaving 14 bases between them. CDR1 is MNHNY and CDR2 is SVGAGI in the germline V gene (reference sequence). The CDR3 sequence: CASTRGGGTEAFF. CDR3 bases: TGTGCCAGCACCCGAGGGGGAGGGACTGAAGCTTTCTTT.

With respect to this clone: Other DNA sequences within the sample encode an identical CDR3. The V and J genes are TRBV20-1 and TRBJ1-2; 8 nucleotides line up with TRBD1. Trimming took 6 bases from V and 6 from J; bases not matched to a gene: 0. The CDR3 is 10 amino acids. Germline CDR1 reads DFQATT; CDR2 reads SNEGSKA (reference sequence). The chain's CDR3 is CSATGDGYTF. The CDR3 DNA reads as TGCAGTGCGACAGGGGATGGCTACACCTTC.

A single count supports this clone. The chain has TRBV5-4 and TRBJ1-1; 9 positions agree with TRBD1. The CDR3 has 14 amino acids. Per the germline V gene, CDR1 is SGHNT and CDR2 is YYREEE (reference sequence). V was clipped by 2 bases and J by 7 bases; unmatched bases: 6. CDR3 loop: CASSFNRGQDEAFF. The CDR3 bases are TGTGCCAGCAGCTTTAACAGGGGGCAGGATGAAGCTTTCTTT.

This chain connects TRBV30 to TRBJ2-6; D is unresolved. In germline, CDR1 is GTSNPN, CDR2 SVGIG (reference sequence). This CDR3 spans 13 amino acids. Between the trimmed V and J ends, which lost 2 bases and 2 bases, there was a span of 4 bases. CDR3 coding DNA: TGTGCCTGGAGTATCGCTGGGGCCAACGTCCTGACTTTC. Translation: CAWSIAGANVLTF. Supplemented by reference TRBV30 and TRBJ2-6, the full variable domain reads SQTIHQWPATLVQPVGSPLSLECTVEGTSNPNLYWYRQAAGRGLQLLFYSVGIGQISSEVPQNLSASRPQDRQFILSSKKLLLSDSGFYLCAWSIAGANVLTFGAGSRLTVL.

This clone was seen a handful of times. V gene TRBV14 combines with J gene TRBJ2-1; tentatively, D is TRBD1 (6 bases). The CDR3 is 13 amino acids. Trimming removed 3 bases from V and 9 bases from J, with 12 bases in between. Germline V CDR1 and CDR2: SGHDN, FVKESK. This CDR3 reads CASSQQGTTEQFF. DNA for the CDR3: TGTGCCAGCAGCCAGCAGGGGACAACTGAGCAGTTCTTC.